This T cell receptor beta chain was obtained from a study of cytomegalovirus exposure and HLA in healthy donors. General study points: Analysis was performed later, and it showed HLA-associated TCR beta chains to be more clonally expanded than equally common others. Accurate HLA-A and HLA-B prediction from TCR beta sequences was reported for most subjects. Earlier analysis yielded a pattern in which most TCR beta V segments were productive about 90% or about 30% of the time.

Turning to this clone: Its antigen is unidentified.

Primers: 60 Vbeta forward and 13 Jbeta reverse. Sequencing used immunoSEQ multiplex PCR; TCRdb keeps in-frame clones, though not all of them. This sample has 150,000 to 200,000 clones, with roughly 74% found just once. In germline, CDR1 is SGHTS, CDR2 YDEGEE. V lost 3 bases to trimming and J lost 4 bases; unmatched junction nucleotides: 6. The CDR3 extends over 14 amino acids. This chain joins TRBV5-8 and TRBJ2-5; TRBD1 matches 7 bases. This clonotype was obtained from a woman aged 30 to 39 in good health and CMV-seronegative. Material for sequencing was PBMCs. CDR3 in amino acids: CASSYPRGRETQYF. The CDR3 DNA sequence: TGTGCCAGCAGCTATCCGAGGGGGCGAGAGACCCAGTACTTC.